Sequencing of this TCR beta chain was carried out in a study of shared clonotypes between healthy human individuals. On the study more broadly: The cohort comprised a couple of women and a few men. Their ages spanned 18 to 49 years.

General study results and limits: The donor pool, a small one, limited the genetic and exposure-history diversity represented.

The assay was immunoSEQ multiplex PCR, and TCRdb's table has in-frame clones only and misses some. The table lists over 1.5 million clones, about 98% of them singletons, with about 0.42% in the top ten. Remarks on this clone: Antigen: not known.

V lost 0 bases, J lost 8 bases, and 12 bases lay in between. CDR1 is SGDLS and CDR2 is YYNGEE in the germline V gene. The CDR3 totals 14 residues. This TCR was recovered from a man aged 25 to 40 in good health. The rearrangement uses TRBV9 and TRBJ2-4, with D possibly TRBD1 on 6 matching bases. Material: naive CD4+ T cells sorted from blood. The subset denotes: CD45RA+ positively selected. CDR3: CASSVDMGADIQYF. The DNA of the CDR3 is TGTGCCAGCAGCGTAGATATGGGGGCTGACATTCAGTACTTC.